These 14 T cell receptor beta chains were sequenced from one sample in a study of molecular identifiers for immune sequencing clone quantification. TCRdb re-called the PCR reads with MiXCR, one entry per CDR3 protein. The table shows 68,000 or so distinct CDR3 sequences, with over 15% occurring only once. Sequencing input: naive CD8+ T cells from blood, with Jurkat cell RNA spiked in. Subset noted: FACS-sorted CD8+CD4-CCR7+CD45RA+ naive T cells. The receptors derive from a human donor in good health. Some libraries in this study had Jurkat cell RNA spiked in.

Many counts were recorded for this clonotype. The chain recombines TRBV6-4 with TRBJ1-1, with D uncertain. Germline lookup yields CDR1 MRHNA and CDR2 SNTAGT. Trimming stripped 4 bases from V and 5 bases from J, with 5 bases between. The CDR3 extends over 11 amino acids. The CDR3 region is CASSGRTEAFF. CDR3 sequence (DNA): TGTGCCAGCAGTGGGAGGACTGAAGCTTTCTTT.

This clonotype was found once. The CDR3 does not end in the conserved phenylalanine or tryptophan, so this is likely a read error. The V call is TRBV10-3, the J call TRBJ2-7; no clear D. The germline V and J ends were trimmed by 3 bases and 6 bases, with 12 bases remaining between them. Germline V gene lookup returns CDR1 ENHRY and CDR2 SYGVKD. The CDR3 totals 13 residues. The CDR3 region is CAISDCPVCEQYP. CDR3 nucleotide sequence: TGTGCCATCAGTGACTGTCCCGTCTGCGAGCAGTACCCC.

This clonotype came up many times. The chain joins TRBV9 to TRBJ2-2; tentative D call: TRBD2 (6 bases). The V and J ends lost 3 bases and 6 bases respectively, with 18 bases between them. CDR3 length: 16 residues. Germline V CDR1 and CDR2: SGDLS, YYNGEE. The CDR3, as DNA: TGTGCCAGCAGCGCGCCCCATGTCGGGAGATCCGGGGAGCTGTTTTTT. It codes for CASSAPHVGRSGELFF.

This clonotype came up many times. DNA of the CDR3: TGCGCCAGCAGCCAAGAAGGGAGCGGGAGGACCTACGAGCAGTACTTC. Its protein product is CASSQEGSGRTYEQYF. The chain employs TRBV4-3 and TRBJ2-7, with 9 bases matching TRBD2. J gave up 2 bases and V 0 bases, and 5 bases lay outside the gene matches. CDR3 length equals 16 residues. CDR1 and CDR2 from the germline V gene are LGHNA and YSLEER.

This clonotype came up many times. CDR3 loop: CASSLLAGVLTGELFF. CDR3 DNA: TGTGCCAGCAGCTTACTAGCGGGAGTGTTGACCGGGGAGCTGTTTTTT. J is TRBJ2-2 and V is TRBV13; 10 bases are shared with TRBD2. The ends lost 2 bases at V and 5 bases at J; junction bases unmatched: 5. This CDR3 contains 16 residues. Germline loops: CDR1 PRHDT, CDR2 FYEKMQ (reference sequence).

The chain employs TRBV4-3 and TRBJ2-3; 7 bases map to TRBD2. V gave up 0 bases and J gave up 6 bases; unmatched junction bases: 18. In germline, CDR1 is LGHNA, CDR2 YSLEER. The CDR3 sequence is 19 residues long. CDR3 protein: CASSQDSSRLAVLSDTQYF. The CDR3 DNA reads as TGCGCCAGCAGCCAAGATTCATCAAGACTAGCAGTCCTTTCTGATACGCAGTATTTT.

This clonotype was counted ten times or more. The chain combines TRBV10-3 with TRBJ1-1; D ambiguous. The CDR3 has 12 amino acids. The germline V gene encodes CDR1 ENHRY and CDR2 SYGVKD. V lost 11 bases, J lost 1 base, and 11 bases lay in between. CDR3 bases: TGTGCCCCGCCCGTTGCGAACACTGAAGCTTTCTTT. Protein product: CAPPVANTEAFF.

This clonotype was observed at least ten times. This chain connects TRBV5-6 to TRBJ2-7; maybe TRBD2 (6 bases). Germline V CDR1 and CDR2: SGHDT, YYEEEE. The ends were cut back, 0 bases at V and 2 bases at J, with 9 bases in the middle. This CDR3 comprises 14 residues. CDR3 protein: CASSLVAGTYEQYF. The CDR3 coding sequence is TGTGCCAGCAGCTTGGTTGCGGGAACCTACGAGCAGTACTTC.

This clonotype was picked up many times. The genes are TRBV9 and TRBJ1-2; tentative D call: TRBD1 (6 bases). In germline, CDR1 is SGDLS, CDR2 YYNGEE. CDR3 length equals 16 residues. The V gene lost 1 base and the J gene lost 3 bases, with 16 bases spanning the gap. The CDR3 reads CASSVSPERGDYGYTF. The CDR3 DNA follows: TGTGCCAGCAGCGTATCACCCGAGAGGGGGGACTATGGCTACACCTTC.

This clonotype was detected ten times or more. The rearrangement joins TRBV2 to TRBJ2-5, with D uncertain. With 4 bases removed from V and 0 bases from J, the gap between germline ends came to 9 bases. Germline CDR1 and CDR2: SNHLY and FYNNEI. The CDR3 has 14 residues. In nucleotides, the CDR3 is TGTGCCAGCAGTGTGGCCTACAACCAAGAGACCCAGTACTTC. Translated, it gives CASSVAYNQETQYF.

This clonotype was counted many times. The chain joins TRBV11-2 to TRBJ2-7; D uncertain. The CDR3 spans 11 residues. V was trimmed by 2 bases and J by 5 bases, leaving 4 bases between them. The germline V gene encodes CDR1 SGHAT and CDR2 FQNNGV. The CDR3 DNA follows: TGTGCCAGCAGCTTATTGGACGAGCAGTACTTC. It yields the protein CASSLLDEQYF.

This clonotype occurred many times. V is TRBV24-1 and J is TRBJ2-3; tentative D call: TRBD1 (8 bases). This CDR3 has 17 amino acids. V gave up 9 bases and J gave up 3 bases, with 24 bases separating them. In germline, CDR1 is KGHDR, CDR2 SFDVKD. This chain's CDR3 is CATSTQGAGDRTDTQYF. Here the CDR3 DNA reads TGTGCCACCTCCACCCAGGGGGCGGGAGACAGGACAGATACGCAGTATTTT.

This clonotype came up many times. The V call is TRBV6-5, the J call TRBJ1-2; a possible D gene is TRBD1 (5 bases). CDR1 and CDR2 (germline): MNHEY, SVGAGI. The CDR3 contains 15 residues. The germline V and J ends were trimmed by 5 bases and 0 bases, with 13 bases remaining between them. The CDR3 region has the DNA TGTGCCAGCAGTCCGACAGTCCAAACTAACTATGGCTACACCTTC. Translation gives CASSPTVQTNYGYTF.

This clonotype came up a few times. The chain recombines TRBV13 with TRBJ2-7; TRBD2 aligns across 7 bases. Germline lookup yields CDR1 PRHDT and CDR2 FYEKMQ (reference sequence). J lost 0 bases, V lost 5 bases, and 19 bases had no gene match. The CDR3 length is 19 residues. The DNA for the CDR3 is TGTGCCAGCAGCAATAGACTTCAATATGGGACTACAACCTCCTACGAGCAGTACTTC. It translates to CASSNRLQYGTTTSYEQYF.